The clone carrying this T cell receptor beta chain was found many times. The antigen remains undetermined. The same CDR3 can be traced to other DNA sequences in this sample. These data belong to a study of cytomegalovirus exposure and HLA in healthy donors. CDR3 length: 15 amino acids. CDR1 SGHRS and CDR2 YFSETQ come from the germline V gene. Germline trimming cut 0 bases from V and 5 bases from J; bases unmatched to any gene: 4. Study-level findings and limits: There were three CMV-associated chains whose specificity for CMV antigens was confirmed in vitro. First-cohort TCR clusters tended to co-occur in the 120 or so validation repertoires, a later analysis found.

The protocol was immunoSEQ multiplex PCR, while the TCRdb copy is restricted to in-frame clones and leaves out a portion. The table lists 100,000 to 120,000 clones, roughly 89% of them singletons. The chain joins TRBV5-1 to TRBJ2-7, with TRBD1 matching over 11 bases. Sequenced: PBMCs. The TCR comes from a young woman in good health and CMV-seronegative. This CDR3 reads CASSLAGQGANEQYF. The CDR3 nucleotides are TGCGCCAGCAGCTTGGCTGGACAGGGGGCCAACGAGCAGTACTTC.